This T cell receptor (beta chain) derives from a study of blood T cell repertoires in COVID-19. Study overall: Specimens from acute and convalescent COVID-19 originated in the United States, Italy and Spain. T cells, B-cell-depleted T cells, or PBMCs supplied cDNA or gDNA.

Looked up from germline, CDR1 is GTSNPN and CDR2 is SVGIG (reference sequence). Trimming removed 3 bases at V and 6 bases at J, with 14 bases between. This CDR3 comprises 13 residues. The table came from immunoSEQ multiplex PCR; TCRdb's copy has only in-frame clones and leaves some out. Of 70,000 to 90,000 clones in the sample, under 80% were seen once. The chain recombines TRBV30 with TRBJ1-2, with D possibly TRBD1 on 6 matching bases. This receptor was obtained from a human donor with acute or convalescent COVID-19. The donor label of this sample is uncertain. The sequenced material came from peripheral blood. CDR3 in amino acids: CAWRQGNLDGYTF. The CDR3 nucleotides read TGTGCCTGGAGACAGGGAAACCTGGATGGCTACACCTTC.